What follows are 2 T cell receptor beta chains derived from one specimen sequenced in a study of cytomegalovirus exposure and HLA in healthy donors. The PCR used 60 Vbeta and 13 Jbeta primers. Measured with immunoSEQ multiplex PCR; TCRdb has only the in-frame clones, and not every one. In the table there are about 110,000 clones, roughly 80% of which are singletons. The sample was PBMCs. Receptors were obtained from a man aged 50-60 years in good health and CMV-seronegative.

V gene TRBV6-1 combines with J gene TRBJ1-2, with a possible D match to TRBD1 (5 bases). The germline gives CDR1 MNHNS, CDR2 SASEGT. V lost 2 bases and J 8 bases, leaving 15 bases between the germline ends. This CDR3 is built from 14 residues. The CDR3 sequence is CASSEIDGAGGYTF. Written as DNA, the CDR3 is TGTGCCAGCAGTGAAATTGACGGGGCGGGAGGCTACACCTTC.

The V gene is TRBV6-5, the J gene TRBJ2-7, with TRBD1 identical over 7 bases. The junction had 13 bases not matched to a gene; V was cut back by 5 bases and J by 6 bases. This CDR3 is 15 amino acids long. Germline V gene sequence: CDR1 MNHEY, CDR2 SVGAGI. For the CDR3, the DNA is TGTGCCAGCAGTCCCGTTGACAGGGTAACGAGCGAGCAGTACTTC. As protein: CASSPVDRVTSEQYF.